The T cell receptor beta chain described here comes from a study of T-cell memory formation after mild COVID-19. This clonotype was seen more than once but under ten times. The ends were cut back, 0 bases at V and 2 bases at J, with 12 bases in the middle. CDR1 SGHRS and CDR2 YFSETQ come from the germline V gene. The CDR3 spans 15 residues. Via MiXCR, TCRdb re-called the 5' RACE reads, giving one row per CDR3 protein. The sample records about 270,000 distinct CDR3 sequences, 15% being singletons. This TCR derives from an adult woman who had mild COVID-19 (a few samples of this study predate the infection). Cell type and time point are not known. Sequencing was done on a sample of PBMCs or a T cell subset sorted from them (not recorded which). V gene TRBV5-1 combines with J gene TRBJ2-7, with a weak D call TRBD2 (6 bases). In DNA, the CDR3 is TGCGCCAGCAGCTTGGATGCGGGGACGCCCTACGAGCAGTACTTC. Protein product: CASSLDAGTPYEQYF.